This T cell receptor beta chain derives from a study of blood T cell repertoires in COVID-19. Study as a whole: Material from acute and convalescent COVID-19 was sourced from the United States, Italy and Spain. Sources were T cells, B-cell-depleted T cells, or PBMCs; the material itself was cDNA or gDNA.

Germline CDR1 and CDR2: MDHEN and SYDVKM. Trimming removed 4 bases from V and 7 bases from J; junction bases left unmatched: 4. The CDR3 length is 14 residues. Under the authors' procedure: Nucleated cell counts were estimated from reference gene primer amplification. The repertoire was sequenced with immunoSEQ multiplex PCR; TCRdb's copy has only in-frame clones and lacks some. V, J and clone size reflect that table, while D and trimming were determined from the DNA. The table includes about 70,000 clones, about 70% detected once. The sequence was obtained from a woman between 70 and 85 years old with acute or convalescent COVID-19. The V and J genes are TRBV28 and TRBJ1-6; TRBD1 agrees at 7 bases. Sample: peripheral blood. CDR3 in amino acids: CASSSTGLNSPLHF. The DNA of the CDR3 is TGTGCCAGCAGTTCGACAGGGTTAAATTCACCCCTCCACTTT. The full variable domain, its missing parts supplied by reference TRBV28 and TRBJ1-6, is DVKVTQSSRYLVKRTGEKVFLECVQDMDHENMFWYRQDPGLGLRLIYFSYDVKMKEKGDIPEGYSVSREKKERFSLILESASTNQTSMYLCASSSTGLNSPLHFGNGTRLTVT.